This T cell receptor beta chain was observed in a study of chemoradiotherapy in HPV16-positive cancers. Study-wide context: Candidate HPV-specific clones and shared TCR motifs came from a couple of HPV16-positive patients.

Repertoires were sampled repeatedly during chemoradiotherapy. Germline V gene data show CDR1 as MNHNY and CDR2 as SVGAGI (reference sequence). This CDR3 spans 16 amino acids. The V segment lost 6 bases and the J segment 5 bases; nucleotides outside the gene matches: 13. There are a few counts of this clone. Its antigen is unidentified. Study-level results: During treatment, candidate HPV-specific clones and E7-related motifs expanded in tumor.

Some clones are missing from TCRdb's copy, which holds only in-frame ones; the method was immunoSEQ multiplex PCR. This table has approximately 10,000 clones, 65% to 70% appearing once. The rearrangement uses TRBV6-6 and TRBJ1-2; 9 bases match TRBD1. This sequence originates from a human donor with HPV-associated anogenital cancer. Sample collection occurred from a patient who underwent chemoradiotherapy. CDR3 in DNA: TGTGCCAGCAGCCAATTACAGTCTGACAGGGGGTATGGCTACACCTTC. Translated: CASSQLQSDRGYGYTF.